One and the same sample provided the 21 T cell receptor beta chains below, sequenced in a study of T cell changes during pregnancy in multiple sclerosis. Clones were read by immunoSEQ multiplex PCR, and TCRdb kept only the in-frame ones, dropping some. The sample records around 34,000 clones, 90% being singletons. The source was CD8+ T cells from peripheral blood mononuclear cells, collected in the first trimester of pregnancy. Receptors originate from a female donor with multiple sclerosis, enrolled in a pregnancy study.

V and J are TRBV7-6 and TRBJ2-5; TRBD2 agrees at 8 bases. The germline CDR1 and CDR2 sequences are SGHVS and FNYEAQ. The CDR3 has 16 residues. V lost 5 bases and J lost 0; bases outside the gene matches: 8. The CDR3 region has the DNA TGTGCCAGCAGCCTAAGAGGCGGGAGGTACCAAGAGACCCAGTACTTC. Translated: CASSLRGGRYQETQYF. The full variable domain, with the rest looked up from reference TRBV7-6 and TRBJ2-5, is GAGVSQSPRYKVTKRGQDVALRCDPISGHVSLYWYRQALGQGPEFLTYFNYEAQQDKSGLPNDRFSAERPEGSISTLTIQRTEQRDSAMYRCASSLRGGRYQETQYFGPGTRLLVL.

This chain uses TRBV20-1 with TRBJ2-1, with a weak D call TRBD2 (6 bases). Trimming pared 5 bases from V and 15 bases from J, leaving 17 bases between. CDR3 length: 11 amino acids. CDR1 and CDR2 (germline): DFQATT, SNEGSKA (reference sequence). The CDR3 region is CSAWGEWSLFF. In DNA, the CDR3 is TGCAGTGCTTGGGGGGAGTGGAGCCTGTTCTTC.

The CDR3 coding sequence is TGTGCCAGCAGTTTATGGACAGGGGGGAGCAATCAGCCCCAGCATTTT. The encoded protein is CASSLWTGGSNQPQHF. This chain joins TRBV28 and TRBJ1-5, with 9 nucleotides matching TRBD1. V was pared by 0 bases and J by 1 base, with 1 base of the junction left unmatched. Germline CDR1 reads MDHEN; CDR2 reads SYDVKM. The CDR3 runs 16 residues. The entire variable domain, with the rest obtained from reference TRBV28 and TRBJ1-5, is as follows: DVKVTQSSRYLVKRTGEKVFLECVQDMDHENMFWYRQDPGLGLRLIYFSYDVKMKEKGDIPEGYSVSREKKERFSLILESASTNQTSMYLCASSLWTGGSNQPQHFGDGTRLSIL.

The chain has TRBV6-5 and TRBJ2-7; 7 nucleotides align to TRBD1. Trimming took 4 bases from V and 3 from J; bases not matched to a gene: 3. The germline V gene has CDR1 MNHEY and CDR2 SVGAGI. The CDR3 consists of 13 residues. This CDR3 is CASSSDRLYEQYF. The CDR3 DNA follows: TGTGCCAGCAGTTCGGACAGGCTCTACGAGCAGTACTTC.

The gene calls are TRBV15 and TRBJ2-7, with a possible D match to TRBD1 (6 bases). This CDR3 contains 17 residues. The germline V gene has CDR1 LNHNV and CDR2 YYDKDF (reference sequence). Trimming stripped 0 bases from V and 5 bases from J, with 20 bases between. The CDR3 spells CATSRDRLQGGRNEQYF. CDR3 DNA sequence: TGTGCCACCAGCAGAGATCGGTTACAGGGTGGACGGAACGAGCAGTACTTC.

The rearrangement uses TRBV4-3 and TRBJ2-7, with 8 nucleotides matching TRBD1. The CDR3 has 16 amino acids. With V trimmed by 1 base and J by 5 bases, 10 bases remained unmatched. CDR1 and CDR2 from the germline V gene are LGHNA and YSLEER. The CDR3 reads CASSQGTGLGLDEQYF. In DNA form, the CDR3 reads TGCGCCAGCAGCCAAGGGACAGGGCTTGGGCTGGACGAGCAGTACTTC.

The chain has TRBV18 and TRBJ2-7; 10 nucleotides agree with TRBD1. With V trimmed by 3 bases and J by 5 bases, 4 bases remained unmatched. The length of the CDR3 is 14 residues. CDR1 KGHSH and CDR2 LQKENI come from the germline V gene. For the CDR3, the DNA is TGTGCCAGCTCACCCGGACAGGGGGTCCACGAGCAGTACTTC. Encoded protein: CASSPGQGVHEQYF.

The chain links TRBV28 to TRBJ1-4; 9 bases align to TRBD1. The CDR3 sequence is 19 residues long. V trimming: 6 bases; J trimming: 2 bases; junction bases outside the gene matches: 16. Germline values: CDR1 MDHEN, CDR2 SYDVKM. In DNA form, the CDR3 reads TGTGCCAGCAGACCCGGCCTACTACAGGGGGCTGCGACTAATGAAAAACTGTTTTTT. Its translation: CASRPGLLQGAATNEKLFF.

The gene calls are TRBV29-1 and TRBJ2-7; 11 bases align to TRBD1. V gave up 6 bases and J gave up 4 bases; unmatched junction bases: 14. The CDR3 is 16 residues long. Germline V gene sequence: CDR1 SQVTM, CDR2 ANQGSEA. The CDR3 coding sequence is TGCAGCGTCGCCCCTAGGGGGGACAGGGGGATGTACGAGCAGTACTTC. As protein: CSVAPRGDRGMYEQYF.

The CDR3 is CASSEDGSSYNEQFF. The DNA of the CDR3 is TGTGCCAGCAGTGAAGACGGGAGCTCCTACAATGAGCAGTTCTTC. J is TRBJ2-1 and V is TRBV6-4, with TRBD2 as a possible D gene (6 bases). CDR3 length equals 15 residues. In germline, CDR1 is MRHNA, CDR2 SNTAGT. The V and J ends lost 3 bases and 0 bases respectively, with 9 bases between them.

The J gene is TRBJ2-5, the V gene TRBV28, with TRBD1 identical over 10 bases. The CDR3 runs to 13 residues. The J segment lost 7 bases and the V segment lost 2 bases, leaving 1 base of the junction unmatched. Germline CDR1 is MDHEN and CDR2 is SYDVKM. The CDR3 nucleotides are TGTGCCAGCAGTTTACGACAGGGGGCGACCCAGTACTTC. This sequence encodes CASSLRQGATQYF.

The chain couples TRBV27 to TRBJ2-2; the D gene is possibly TRBD2 (5 bases). CDR1 is MNHEY and CDR2 is SMNVEV in the germline V gene (reference sequence). The CDR3 length is 14 residues. V lost 3 bases and J 0 bases, leaving 5 bases between the germline ends. Here the CDR3 DNA reads TGTGCCAGCAGTTTCGGGGCGAACACCGGGGAGCTGTTTTTT. This translates into CASSFGANTGELFF.

In DNA, the CDR3 is TGTGCCAGCAGTTTTGGTCAGGGTGCGAACACCATATATTTT. Translating gives CASSFGQGANTIYF. The chain employs TRBV27 and TRBJ1-3; a possible D gene is TRBD1 (5 bases). Trimming shortened V by 3 bases and J by 7 bases, and 13 bases separated the two germline ends. Germline V gene lookup returns CDR1 MNHEY and CDR2 SMNVEV (reference sequence). The CDR3 is 14 residues long.

The chain carries TRBV5-1 and TRBJ2-3; TRBD2 aligns across 11 bases. This CDR3 region has 18 residues. Germline V lookup: CDR1 SGHRS, CDR2 YFSETQ. V was pared by 2 bases and J by 4 bases, with 12 bases of the junction left unmatched. The CDR3 nucleotides are TGCGCCAGCAGCTTACCCCTAGCGGGAGGCTTTTTGTCAGATACGCAGTATTTT. Translated: CASSLPLAGGFLSDTQYF.

V gene TRBV7-6 combines with J gene TRBJ2-3; 7 nucleotides match TRBD2. Germline V CDR1 and CDR2: SGHVS, FNYEAQ. CDR3 size: 15 residues. V lost 6 bases, J lost 3 bases, and 9 bases stayed unmatched. CDR3 protein: CASSLSGLGTDTQYF. CDR3 sequence (DNA): TGTGCCAGCAGTCTCAGCGGACTAGGAACAGATACGCAGTATTTT.

The chain has TRBV14 and TRBJ2-1, with D perhaps matching TRBD2 (5 bases). CDR1 and CDR2 from the germline V gene are SGHDN and FVKESK. V was cut by 1 base and J by 0 bases, with 7 bases left in between. The CDR3 covers 15 residues. CDR3: CASSQASGSYNEQFF. The CDR3 DNA reads TGTGCCAGCAGCCAAGCGAGCGGCTCCTACAATGAGCAGTTCTTC.

The chain joins TRBV19 to TRBJ2-7; a weak D match, TRBD2 (5 bases). The germline V and J ends were trimmed by 0 bases and 0 bases, with 12 bases remaining between them. Germline V CDR1 and CDR2: LNHDA, SQIVND (reference sequence). CDR3 size: 16 residues. CDR3 DNA: TGTGCCAGTAGTATAGAACCCGGGATGTTCTCCTACGAGCAGTACTTC. This gives the protein CASSIEPGMFSYEQYF.

V is TRBV9 and J is TRBJ2-7; 7 bases fit TRBD1. CDR1 is SGDLS, CDR2 YYNGEE, per germline. This CDR3 is 15 amino acids long. With 2 bases clipped from V and 0 bases from J, the junction kept 5 bases outside the gene matches. The CDR3 is CASSVGQANSYEQYF. The CDR3 DNA reads TGTGCCAGCAGCGTCGGACAGGCTAACTCCTACGAGCAGTACTTC.

The gene calls are TRBV28 and TRBJ2-7; 11 bases fit TRBD2. V shed 3 bases, J shed 4 bases, and the junction held 5 bases outside the gene matches. Germline CDR1 MDHEN, CDR2 SYDVKM. This CDR3 is built from 15 residues. The CDR3 here is CASSLPGTSGYEQYF. CDR3 DNA sequence: TGTGCCAGCAGTTTGCCAGGGACTAGCGGTTACGAGCAGTACTTC.

The chain couples TRBV12-2 to TRBJ2-5; TRBD2, the table's D call, was not compared with the DNA. TRBV12-2 is labeled a pseudogene. This CDR3 is 16 amino acids long. The DNA for the CDR3 is TGTGCAAGTCGCTTGGGGTTAGCGGGAGTCGCAGAGACCCAGTACTTC. Protein product: CASRLGLAGVAETQYF.

The chain employs TRBV27 and TRBJ2-7; D is uncertain. V was pared by 4 bases and J by 4 bases, with 17 bases between. This CDR3 contains 15 residues. Per germline, CDR1 MNHEY and CDR2 SMNVEV (reference sequence). CDR3 DNA: TGTGCCAGCAGTTCCCTCGGTGGCAGGTCTTACGAGCAGTACTTC. Translation gives CASSSLGGRSYEQYF.